This passage covers 5 T cell receptor beta chains from one sample sequenced in a study of T cell responses to AZD1222 COVID-19 vaccine. Produced via immunoSEQ multiplex PCR; TCRdb's table is partial and in-frame only. The sample records 20,000 to 25,000 clones, about 80% being singletons. The sequences come from peripheral blood, collected on day 0 of AZD1222 vaccination. Source of these receptors: an adult in good health.

The rearrangement uses TRBV13 and TRBJ1-2; the match to TRBD1 covers 8 bases. Germline-derived CDR1 and CDR2 are PRHDT and FYEKMQ (reference sequence). The CDR3 has 16 amino acids. V was clipped by 7 bases and J by 9 bases; unmatched bases: 19. CDR3 loop: CASTPLNTMTGERYTF. CDR3 in DNA: TGTGCCAGCACCCCTTTAAACACTATGACAGGGGAACGCTACACCTTC. Full variable domain (remainder filled in from reference TRBV13 and TRBJ1-2): AAGVIQSPRHLIKEKRETATLKCYPIPRHDTVYWYQQGPGQDPQFLISFYEKMQSDKGSIPDRFSAQQFSDYHSELNMSSLELGDSALYFCASTPLNTMTGERYTFGSGTRLTVV.

This chain connects TRBV24-1 to TRBJ2-6, with 8 bases lining up with TRBD1. The V segment lost 12 bases and the J segment 4 bases; nucleotides outside the gene matches: 7. This CDR3 is 14 amino acids long. Germline V gives CDR1 KGHDR, CDR2 SFDVKD. The CDR3 DNA reads TGTGCCGTCCAGGGGGCAGCAGGGGCCAACGTCCTGACTTTC. Translation gives CAVQGAAGANVLTF.

The chain couples TRBV6-2 or TRBV6-3 to TRBJ2-1; the D gene could be TRBD1 or TRBD2 (5 bases each). The CDR3 runs 15 residues. The V end lost 5 bases, the J end lost 2 bases, and 13 bases lay between the germline ends. Germline V CDR1 and CDR2: MNHEY, SVGEGT. The CDR3 region has the DNA TGTGCCAGCAGTGGTGGGACGCGAACCTACAATGAGCAGTTCTTC. This translates into CASSGGTRTYNEQFF.

V and J are TRBV5-6 and TRBJ1-3; no firm D call. The CDR3 extends over 16 amino acids. V shed 0 bases and J shed 0 bases, with 10 bases lying between them. Germline assignment: CDR1 SGHDT and CDR2 YYEEEE. The CDR3 nucleotides are TGTGCCAGCAGCTTGGAGACCGACTACTCTGGAAACACCATATATTTT. As protein: CASSLETDYSGNTIYF.

V usage is TRBV28 and J usage is TRBJ2-1; 12 bases line up with TRBD1. Unmatched junction bases numbered 11, after V lost 10 bases and J lost 7 bases. This CDR3 is 15 amino acids long. CDR1 is MDHEN and CDR2 is SYDVKM in the germline V gene. The CDR3 DNA reads as TGTGCCACCCGGCACGGGACAGGGGGCTCAAATGAGCAGTTCTTC. Its translation: CATRHGTGGSNEQFF.